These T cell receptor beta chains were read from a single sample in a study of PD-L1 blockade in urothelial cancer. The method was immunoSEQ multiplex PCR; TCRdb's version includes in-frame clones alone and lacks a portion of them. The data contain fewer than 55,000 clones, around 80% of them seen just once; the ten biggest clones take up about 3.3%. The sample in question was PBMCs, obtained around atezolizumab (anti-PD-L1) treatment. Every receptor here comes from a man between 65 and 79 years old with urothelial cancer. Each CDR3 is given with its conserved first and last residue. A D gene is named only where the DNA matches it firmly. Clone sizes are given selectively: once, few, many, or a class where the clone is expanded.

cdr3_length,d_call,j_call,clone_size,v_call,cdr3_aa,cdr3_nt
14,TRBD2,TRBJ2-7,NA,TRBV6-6,CASKSAGGHDEQYF,TGTGCCAGCAAAAGTGCGGGGGGGCATGACGAGCAGTACTTC
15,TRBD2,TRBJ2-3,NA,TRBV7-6,CASSRTSASTDTQYF,TGTGCCAGCAGCCGGACTAGCGCCAGCACAGATACGCAGTATTTT
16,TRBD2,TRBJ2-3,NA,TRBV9,CASSTPSRGGADTQYF,TGTGCCAGCAGCACCCCATCACGGGGGGGGGCAGATACGCAGTATTTT
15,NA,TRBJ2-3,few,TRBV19,CASRPWDTNTDTQYF,TGTGCCAGTAGGCCATGGGACACCAACACAGATACGCAGTATTTT
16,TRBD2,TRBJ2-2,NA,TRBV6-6,CASSPPGGRDSGELFF,TGTGCCAGCAGCCCTCCCGGCGGGAGAGATTCTGGGGAGCTGTTTTTT
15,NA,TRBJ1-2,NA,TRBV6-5,CASSYLPGGNYGYTF,TGTGCCAGCAGTTACCTGCCGGGGGGCAACTATGGCTACACCTTC
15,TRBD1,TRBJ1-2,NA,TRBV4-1,CASSQDTRTGYGYTF,TGCGCCAGCAGCCAAGATACCCGGACAGGGTATGGCTACACCTTC
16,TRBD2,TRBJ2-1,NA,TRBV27,CASSFRSSGSSDEQFF,TGTGCCAGCAGTTTTCGATCTAGCGGGAGTTCGGATGAGCAGTTCTTC
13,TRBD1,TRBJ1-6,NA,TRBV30,CAWSDRADSPLHF,TGTGCCTGGTCCGACAGGGCGGATTCACCCCTCCACTTT
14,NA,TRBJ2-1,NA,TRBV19,CASSNLLAGNEQFF,TGTGCCAGTAGTAATTTGCTAGCAGGCAATGAGCAGTTCTTC
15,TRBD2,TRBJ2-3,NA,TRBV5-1,CASRWGGRGTDTQYF,TGCGCCAGCAGGTGGGGCGGGAGAGGCACAGATACGCAGTATTTT
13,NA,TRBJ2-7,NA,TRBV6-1,CASSEELPYEQYF,TGTGCCAGCAGTGAGGAGCTGCCCTACGAGCAGTACTTC
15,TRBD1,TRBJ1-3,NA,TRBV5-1,CASSSTGDSGNTIYF,TGCGCCAGCAGCTCGACAGGGGACTCTGGAAACACCATATATTTT
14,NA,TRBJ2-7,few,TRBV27,CASRYGGWDHEQYF,TGTGCCAGCAGGTATGGAGGGTGGGACCACGAGCAGTACTTC
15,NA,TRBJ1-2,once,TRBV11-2,CASSLGAGAVMGYTF,TGTGCCAGCAGCTTAGGGGCGGGGGCGGTTATGGGCTACACCTTC
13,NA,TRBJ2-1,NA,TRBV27,CASRLAGVDEQFF,TGTGCCAGCAGACTAGCCGGCGTCGATGAGCAGTTCTTC
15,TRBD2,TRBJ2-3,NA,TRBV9,CASSDLAASTDTQYF,TGTGCCAGCAGCGATCTAGCGGCTAGCACAGATACGCAGTATTTT
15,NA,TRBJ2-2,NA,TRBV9,CASSVRTNDGGELFF,TGTGCCAGCAGCGTAAGGACTAACGACGGCGGGGAGCTGTTTTTT
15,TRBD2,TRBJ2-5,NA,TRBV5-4,CASSVDGRAGETQYF,TGTGCCAGCAGCGTCGACGGGAGGGCCGGGGAGACCCAGTACTTC
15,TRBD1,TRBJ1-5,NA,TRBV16,CASSQRGQRNQPQHF,TGTGCCAGCAGCCAAAGGGGACAGCGCAATCAGCCCCAGCATTTT
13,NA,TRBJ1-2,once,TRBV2,CASIYAERGGYTF,TGTGCCAGCATCTACGCGGAGAGAGGTGGCTACACCTTC
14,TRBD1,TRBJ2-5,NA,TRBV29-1,CSVAPGTAKETQYF,TGCAGCGTTGCACCCGGGACAGCAAAAGAGACCCAGTACTTC
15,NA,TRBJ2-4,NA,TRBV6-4,CASSDGGVRGNIQYF,TGTGCCAGCAGTGACGGAGGGGTCCGAGGGAACATTCAGTACTTC
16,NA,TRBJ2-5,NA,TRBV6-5,CASSYSGRGGQETQYF,TGTGCCAGCAGTTACTCAGGCCGGGGTGGCCAAGAGACCCAGTACTTC
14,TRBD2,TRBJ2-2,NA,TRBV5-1,CASLKAGGPGELFF,TGCGCCAGCCTCAAAGCGGGGGGGCCCGGGGAGCTGTTTTTT
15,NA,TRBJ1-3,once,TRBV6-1,CASSSATRSGNTIYF,TGTGCCAGCAGTTCAGCGACCCGCTCTGGAAACACCATATATTTT
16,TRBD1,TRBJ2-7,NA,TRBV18,CASSPGQGGSLHEQYF,TGTGCCAGCTCACCAGGACAGGGGGGATCACTGCACGAGCAGTACTTC
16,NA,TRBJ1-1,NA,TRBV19,CASSILGKGYRTEAFF,TGTGCCAGTAGTATATTGGGTAAGGGGTATCGGACTGAAGCTTTCTTT
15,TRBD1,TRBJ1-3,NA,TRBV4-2,CASSADRAAGNTIYF,TGTGCCAGCAGCGCCGACAGGGCTGCTGGAAACACCATATATTTT
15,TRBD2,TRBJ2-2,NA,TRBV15,CATSSVAGGTGELFF,TGTGCCACCAGCAGCGTAGCGGGAGGCACCGGGGAGCTGTTTTTT
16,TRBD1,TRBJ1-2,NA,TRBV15,CATSRDLGTGAYGYTF,TGTGCCACCAGCAGAGATCTGGGGACAGGGGCCTATGGCTACACCTTC
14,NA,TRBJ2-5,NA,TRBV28,CASSSPTGVETQYF,TGTGCCAGCAGTAGCCCGACAGGAGTCGAGACCCAGTACTTC
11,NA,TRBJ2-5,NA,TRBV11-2,CASSTSETQYF,TGTGCCAGCAGCACTTCAGAGACCCAGTACTTC
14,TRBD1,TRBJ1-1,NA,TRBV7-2,CASSLGQGASEAFF,TGTGCCAGCAGCCTCGGACAGGGGGCGTCTGAAGCTTTCTTT
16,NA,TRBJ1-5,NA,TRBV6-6,CASSPSMTVSNQPQHF,TGTGCCAGCAGTCCCTCAATGACAGTCAGCAATCAGCCCCAGCATTTT